The sequence of this TCR beta chain was determined in a study of blood T cell repertoires in COVID-19. Background on the study: From T cells, B-cell-depleted T cells, or PBMCs came the material, which was cDNA or gDNA.

As handled by the study authors: Amplification from reference gene primers served as the basis for estimated nucleated cell counts. TCRdb keeps only in-frame clones here, not all; method: immunoSEQ multiplex PCR. The D gene and trimming were derived from the DNA, and the V and J assignments and clone size from that table. The sample lists over 200,000 clones, about nine tenths occurring once. A Seattle source enrolled patients during active infection and followed them longitudinally. The material sequenced was peripheral blood. This TCR was recovered from a man in his thirties or forties with COVID-19, enrolled during active disease.

CDR3 amino acids: CASADFSNQPQHF. The CDR3 bases are TGTGCCTCTGCGGACTTTAGCAATCAGCCCCAGCATTTT. The genes are TRBV7-2 and TRBJ1-5, with D unresolved. The V end lost 11 bases, the J end lost 0 bases, and 11 bases lay between the germline ends. This CDR3 comprises 13 residues. The germline V gene encodes CDR1 SGHTA and CDR2 FQGNSA.